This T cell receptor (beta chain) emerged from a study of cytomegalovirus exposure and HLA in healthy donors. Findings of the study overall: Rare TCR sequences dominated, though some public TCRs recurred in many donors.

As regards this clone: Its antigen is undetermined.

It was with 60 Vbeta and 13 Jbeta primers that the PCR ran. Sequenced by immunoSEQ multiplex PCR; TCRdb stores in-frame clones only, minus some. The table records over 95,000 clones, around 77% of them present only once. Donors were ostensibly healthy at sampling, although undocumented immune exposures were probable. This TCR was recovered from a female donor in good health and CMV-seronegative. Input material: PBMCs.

The DNA for the CDR3 is TGTGCCAGTAGTACTTACAGCTTTGAAGCTTTCTTT. Protein sequence: CASSTYSFEAFF. The chain links TRBV19 to TRBJ1-1; no clear D. This CDR3 region has 12 residues. V lost 4 bases to trimming and J lost 7 bases, with 10 bases between them. The germline V gene has CDR1 LNHDA and CDR2 SQIVND (reference sequence).